Each of the 2 T cell receptor beta chains below was sequenced from the same sample in a study. A single record per CDR3 protein comes from TCRdb applying MiXCR to the RT-PCR reads. Among 550,000 to 750,000 distinct CDR3 sequences listed, 14% were seen once. Sequencing was carried out using memory CD4+ T cells from blood. The receptors were sampled from a female donor in good health, serving as a healthy control.

The gene calls are TRBV7-8 and TRBJ2-2, with TRBD1 matching 11 bases. This CDR3 has 14 amino acids. V trimming: 5 bases; J trimming: 7 bases; junction bases outside the gene matches: 3. The V gene's germline CDR1 is SGHVS and CDR2 FQNEAQ. The CDR3 protein is CASSGQGAVGELFF. For the CDR3, the DNA is TGTGCCAGCAGCGGACAGGGGGCGGTCGGGGAGCTGTTTTTT. Drawing the rest from reference TRBV7-8 and TRBJ2-2, the complete variable domain is GAGVSQSPRYKVAKRGQDVALRCDPISGHVSLFWYQQALGQGPEFLTYFQNEAQLDKSGLPSDRFFAERPEGSVSTLKIQRTQQEDSAVYLCASSGQGAVGELFFGEGSRLTVL.

This clonotype has a count of ten or more. The J gene is TRBJ1-5, the V gene TRBV4-3; 7 bases are a match to TRBD1. The V segment lost 3 bases and the J segment 4 bases; nucleotides outside the gene matches: 6. Germline V gene data show CDR1 as LGHNA and CDR2 as YSLEER. This CDR3 has 15 residues. CDR3 sequence reads: CASSHGTDRNQPQHF. The CDR3 nucleotides are TGCGCCAGCAGCCACGGGACAGATCGGAATCAGCCCCAGCATTTT.